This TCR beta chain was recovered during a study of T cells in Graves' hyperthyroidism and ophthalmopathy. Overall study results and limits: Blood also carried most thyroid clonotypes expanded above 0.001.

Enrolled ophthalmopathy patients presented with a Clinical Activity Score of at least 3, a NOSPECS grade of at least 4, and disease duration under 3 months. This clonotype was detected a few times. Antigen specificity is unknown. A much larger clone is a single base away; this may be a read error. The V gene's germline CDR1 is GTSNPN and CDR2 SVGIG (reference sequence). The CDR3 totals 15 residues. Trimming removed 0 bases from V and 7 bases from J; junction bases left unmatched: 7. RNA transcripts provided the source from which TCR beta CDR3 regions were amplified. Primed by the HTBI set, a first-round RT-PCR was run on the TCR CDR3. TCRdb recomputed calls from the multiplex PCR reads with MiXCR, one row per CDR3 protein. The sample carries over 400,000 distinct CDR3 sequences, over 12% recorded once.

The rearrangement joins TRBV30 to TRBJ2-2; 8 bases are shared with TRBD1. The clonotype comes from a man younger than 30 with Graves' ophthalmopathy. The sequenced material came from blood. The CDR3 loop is CAWSVEDREVGELFF. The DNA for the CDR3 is TGTGCCTGGAGTGTAGAGGACAGGGAGGTCGGGGAGCTGTTTTTT.